This TCR beta chain was documented in a study of Ad26.COV2.S vaccination and SARS-CoV-2 variants. Overall study findings and caveats: Non-spike TCR breadth was similar in vaccine and placebo recipients.

This clone was detected once. No antigen is known for it. Produced via immunoSEQ multiplex PCR; TCRdb's table is partial and in-frame only. The sample consists of about 380,000 clones, about 83% of them appearing once. The CDR3 totals 12 residues. Germline CDR1 is SNHLY and CDR2 is FYNNEI. The germline V and J ends were trimmed by 6 bases and 3 bases, with 8 bases remaining between them. Treatment here: some 20 received Ad26.COV2.S at low or high dose, single or two shots; roughly five received placebo; per-sample allocation not given. On day 63 after the first injection, vaccine and placebo recipients gave samples. The individual, an adult aged 18-55 years, was a donor in Boston. Expression of Wuhan-strain SARS-CoV-2 spike came from the Ad26 vector that formed the vaccine.

The receptor comes from a person between 18 and 59 years old who received the Ad26.COV2.S COVID-19 vaccine or a placebo. The starting material was peripheral blood, obtained in a trial of Ad26.COV2.S vaccine versus placebo. The V call is TRBV2, the J call TRBJ1-1; D is undetermined. CDR3 region: CASRGLDTEAFF. In DNA, the CDR3 is TGTGCCAGCAGGGGCCTGGACACTGAAGCTTTCTTT.